Sequencing of this T cell receptor (beta chain) was carried out in a study of beta chain features in type 1 diabetes. Across the study: In age, gender and cell yields, patients were similar to healthy donors.

Every donor had blood drawn once into heparin, approximately 120 mL on average. V shed 2 bases and J shed 2 bases, with 4 bases lying between them. Germline V gives CDR1 GTSNPN, CDR2 SVGIG (reference sequence). There are 12 residues in the CDR3. Expressed TCRB transcripts were sequenced after all isolated RNA was converted to cDNA. The repertoire was sequenced with immunoSEQ multiplex PCR; TCRdb's copy has only in-frame clones and lacks some. The sample includes 400,000 to 600,000 clones, approximately 30% seen only once; the top ten take roughly 0.066%. This clone was observed a few times. The TCR originated in a man younger than 35 in good health. What was sequenced was naive CD4+ T cells from blood. V and J are TRBV30 and TRBJ2-1; D is uncertain. In DNA form, the CDR3 reads TGTGCCTGGAGTCCCACCTACAATGAGCAGTTCTTC. It is translated as CAWSPTYNEQFF.